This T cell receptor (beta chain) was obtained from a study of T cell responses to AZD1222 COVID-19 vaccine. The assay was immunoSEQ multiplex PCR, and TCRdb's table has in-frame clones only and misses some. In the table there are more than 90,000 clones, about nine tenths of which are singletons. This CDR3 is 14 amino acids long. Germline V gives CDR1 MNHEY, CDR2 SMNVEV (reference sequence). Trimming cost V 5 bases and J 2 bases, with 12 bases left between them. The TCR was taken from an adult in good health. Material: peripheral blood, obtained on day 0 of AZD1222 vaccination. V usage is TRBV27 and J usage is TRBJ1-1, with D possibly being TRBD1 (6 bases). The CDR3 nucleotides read TGTGCCAGCAGTCTTAGGACAGACAACACTGAAGCTTTCTTT. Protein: CASSLRTDNTEAFF.